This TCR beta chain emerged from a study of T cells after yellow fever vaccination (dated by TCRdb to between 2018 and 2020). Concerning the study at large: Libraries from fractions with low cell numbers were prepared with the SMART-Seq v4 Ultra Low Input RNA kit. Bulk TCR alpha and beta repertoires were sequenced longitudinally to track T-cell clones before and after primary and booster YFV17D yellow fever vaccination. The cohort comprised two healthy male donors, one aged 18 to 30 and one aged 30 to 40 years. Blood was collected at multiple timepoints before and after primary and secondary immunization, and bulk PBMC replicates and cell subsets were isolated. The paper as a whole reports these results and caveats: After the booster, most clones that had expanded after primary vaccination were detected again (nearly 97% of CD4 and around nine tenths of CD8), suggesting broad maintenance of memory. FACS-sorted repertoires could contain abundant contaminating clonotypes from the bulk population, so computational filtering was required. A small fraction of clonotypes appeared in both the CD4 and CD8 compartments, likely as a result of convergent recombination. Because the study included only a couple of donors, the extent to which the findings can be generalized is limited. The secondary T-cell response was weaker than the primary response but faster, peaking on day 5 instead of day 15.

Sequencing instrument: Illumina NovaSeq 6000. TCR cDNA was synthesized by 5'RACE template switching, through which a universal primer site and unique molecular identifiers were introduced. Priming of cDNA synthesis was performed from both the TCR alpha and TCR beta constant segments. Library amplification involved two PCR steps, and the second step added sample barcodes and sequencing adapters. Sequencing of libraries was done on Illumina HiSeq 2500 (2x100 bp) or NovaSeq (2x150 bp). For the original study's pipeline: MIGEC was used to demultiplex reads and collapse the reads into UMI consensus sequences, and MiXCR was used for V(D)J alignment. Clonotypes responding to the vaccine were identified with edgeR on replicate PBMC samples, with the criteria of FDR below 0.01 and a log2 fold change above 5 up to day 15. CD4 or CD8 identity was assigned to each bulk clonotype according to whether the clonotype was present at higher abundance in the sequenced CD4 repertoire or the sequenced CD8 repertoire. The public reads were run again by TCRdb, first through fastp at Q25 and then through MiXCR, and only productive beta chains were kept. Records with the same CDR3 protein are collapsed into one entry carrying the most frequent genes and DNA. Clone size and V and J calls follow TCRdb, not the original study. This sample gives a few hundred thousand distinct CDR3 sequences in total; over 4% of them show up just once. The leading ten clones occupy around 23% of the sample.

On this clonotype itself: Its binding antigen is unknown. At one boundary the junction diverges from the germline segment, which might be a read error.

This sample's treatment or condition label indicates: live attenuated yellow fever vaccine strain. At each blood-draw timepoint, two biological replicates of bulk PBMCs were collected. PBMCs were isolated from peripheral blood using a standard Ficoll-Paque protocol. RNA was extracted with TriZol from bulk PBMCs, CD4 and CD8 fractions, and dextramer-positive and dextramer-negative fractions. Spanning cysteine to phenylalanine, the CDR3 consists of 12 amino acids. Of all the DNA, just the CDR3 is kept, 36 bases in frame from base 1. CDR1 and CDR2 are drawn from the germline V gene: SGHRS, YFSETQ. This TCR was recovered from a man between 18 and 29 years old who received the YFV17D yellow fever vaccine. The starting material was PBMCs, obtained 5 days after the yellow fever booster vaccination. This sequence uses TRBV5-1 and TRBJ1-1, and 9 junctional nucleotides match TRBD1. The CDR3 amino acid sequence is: CASSLGDRGKAF. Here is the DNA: TGCGCCAGCAGCTTGGGCGACAGGGGGAAAGCTTTT.